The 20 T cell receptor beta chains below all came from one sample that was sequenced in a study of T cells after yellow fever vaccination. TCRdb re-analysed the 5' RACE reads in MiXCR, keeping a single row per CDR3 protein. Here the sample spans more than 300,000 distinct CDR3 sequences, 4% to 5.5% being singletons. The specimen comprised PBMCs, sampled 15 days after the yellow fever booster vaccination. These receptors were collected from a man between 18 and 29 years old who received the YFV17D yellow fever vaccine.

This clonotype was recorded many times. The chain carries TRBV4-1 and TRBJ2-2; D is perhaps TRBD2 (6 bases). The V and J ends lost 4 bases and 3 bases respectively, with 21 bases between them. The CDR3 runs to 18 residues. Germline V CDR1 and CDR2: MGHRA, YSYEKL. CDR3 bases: TGCGCCAGCAGCCCTTCGGGACTGGGCGGCGGGGACACCGGGGAGCTGTTTTTT. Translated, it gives CASSPSGLGGGDTGELFF.

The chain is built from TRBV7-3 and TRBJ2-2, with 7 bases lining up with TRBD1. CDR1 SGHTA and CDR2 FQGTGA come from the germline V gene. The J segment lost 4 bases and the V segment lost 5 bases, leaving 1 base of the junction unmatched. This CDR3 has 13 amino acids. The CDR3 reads CASSNRGTGELFF. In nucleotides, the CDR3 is TGTGCCAGCAGCAACAGGGGCACCGGGGAGCTGTTTTTT.

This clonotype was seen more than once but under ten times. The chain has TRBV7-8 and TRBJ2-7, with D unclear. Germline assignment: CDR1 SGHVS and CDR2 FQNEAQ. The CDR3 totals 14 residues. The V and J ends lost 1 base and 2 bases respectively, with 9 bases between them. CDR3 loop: CASSLELGTYEQYV. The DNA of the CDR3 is TGTGCCAGCAGCTTAGAGCTAGGCACCTACGAGCAGTACGTC.

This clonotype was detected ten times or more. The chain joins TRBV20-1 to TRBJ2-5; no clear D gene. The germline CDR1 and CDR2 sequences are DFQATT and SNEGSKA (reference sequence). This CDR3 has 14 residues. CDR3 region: CSAQLRARGETQYF. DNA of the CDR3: TGCAGCGCCCAGCTACGGGCCCGCGGAGAGACCCAGTACTTC.

The CDR3, as DNA: TGTGCCAGCAGTTACGACGGCAGGGCTGGAAACACCATATATTTT. Encoded protein: CASSYDGRAGNTIYF. The rearrangement joins TRBV6-5 to TRBJ1-3, with D maybe TRBD1 (5 bases). CDR1 MNHEY and CDR2 SVGAGI come from the germline V gene. This CDR3 is built from 15 residues. V lost 2 bases and J lost 2, with 10 bases in between.

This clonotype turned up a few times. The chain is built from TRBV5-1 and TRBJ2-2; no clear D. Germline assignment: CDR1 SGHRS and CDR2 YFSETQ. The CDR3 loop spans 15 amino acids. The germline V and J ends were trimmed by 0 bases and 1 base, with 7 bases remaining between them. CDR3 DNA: TGCGCCAGCAGCTTGGCTACAGTGAACACCGGGGAGCTGTTTTTT. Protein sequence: CASSLATVNTGELFF.

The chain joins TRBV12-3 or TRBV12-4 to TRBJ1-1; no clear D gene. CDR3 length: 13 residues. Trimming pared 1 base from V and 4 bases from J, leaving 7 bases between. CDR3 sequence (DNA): TGTGCCAGCAGTTTAGATTGGGGCACTGAAGCTTTCTTT. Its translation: CASSLDWGTEAFF.

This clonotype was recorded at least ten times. The CDR3 is CATRDRENEKLFF. DNA of the CDR3: TGTGCCACTCGGGACAGGGAGAATGAAAAACTGTTTTTT. The genes are TRBV15 and TRBJ1-4; 9 bases fit TRBD1. This CDR3 is built from 13 residues. The germline CDR1 and CDR2 sequences are LNHNV and YYDKDF (reference sequence). The J segment lost 5 bases and the V segment lost 9 bases, leaving 4 bases of the junction unmatched.

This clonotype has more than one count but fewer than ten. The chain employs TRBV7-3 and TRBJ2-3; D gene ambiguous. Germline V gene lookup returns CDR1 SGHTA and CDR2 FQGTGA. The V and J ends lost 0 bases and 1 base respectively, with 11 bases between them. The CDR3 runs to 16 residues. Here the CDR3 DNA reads TGTGCCAGCAGCTTAACAGGTCTGGACCGCACAGATACGCAGTATTTT. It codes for CASSLTGLDRTDTQYF.

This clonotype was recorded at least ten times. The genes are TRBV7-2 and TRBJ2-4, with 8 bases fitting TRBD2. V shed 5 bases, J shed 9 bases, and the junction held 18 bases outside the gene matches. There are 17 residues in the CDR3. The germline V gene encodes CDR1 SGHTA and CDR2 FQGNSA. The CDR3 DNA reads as TGTGCCAGCAGCCCGCTCCGCCCCCGTGAGACTAGCGTCATTCAGTACTTC. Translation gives CASSPLRPRETSVIQYF.

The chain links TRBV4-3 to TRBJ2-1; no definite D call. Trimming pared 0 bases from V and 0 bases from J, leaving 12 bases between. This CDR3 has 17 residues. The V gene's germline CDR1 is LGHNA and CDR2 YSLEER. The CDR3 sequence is CASSQDPGRTSYNEQFF. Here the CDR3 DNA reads TGCGCCAGCAGCCAAGATCCAGGCCGAACCTCCTACAATGAGCAGTTCTTC.

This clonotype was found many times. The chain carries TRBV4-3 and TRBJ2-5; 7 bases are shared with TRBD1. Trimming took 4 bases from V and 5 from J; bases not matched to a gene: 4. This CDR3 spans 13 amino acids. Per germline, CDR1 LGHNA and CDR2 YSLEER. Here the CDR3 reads CASSRTGVETQYF. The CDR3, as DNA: TGCGCCAGCAGCCGGACAGGCGTGGAGACCCAGTACTTC.

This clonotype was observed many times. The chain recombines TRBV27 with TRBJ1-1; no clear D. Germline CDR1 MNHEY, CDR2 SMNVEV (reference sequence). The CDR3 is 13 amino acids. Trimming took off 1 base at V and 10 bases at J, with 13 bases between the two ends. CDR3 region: CASSLLPTLGAFF. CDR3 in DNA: TGTGCCAGCAGTTTATTGCCCACCCTGGGAGCTTTCTTT.

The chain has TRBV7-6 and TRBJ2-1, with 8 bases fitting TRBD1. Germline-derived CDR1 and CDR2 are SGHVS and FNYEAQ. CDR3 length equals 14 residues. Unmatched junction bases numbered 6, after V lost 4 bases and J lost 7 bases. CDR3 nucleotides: TGTGCCAGCAGCTACTGGACAGGGTGGAATGAGCAGTTCTTC. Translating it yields CASSYWTGWNEQFF. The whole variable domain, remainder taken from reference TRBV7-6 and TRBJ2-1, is GAGVSQSPRYKVTKRGQDVALRCDPISGHVSLYWYRQALGQGPEFLTYFNYEAQQDKSGLPNDRFSAERPEGSISTLTIQRTEQRDSAMYRCASSYWTGWNEQFFGPGTRLTVL.

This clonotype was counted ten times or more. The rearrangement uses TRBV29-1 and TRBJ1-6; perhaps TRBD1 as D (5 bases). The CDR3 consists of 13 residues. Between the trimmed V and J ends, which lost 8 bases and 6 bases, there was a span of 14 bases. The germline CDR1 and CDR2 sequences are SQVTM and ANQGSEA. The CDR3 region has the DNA TGCAGCACAGGCGAGCAGGTTAATTCACCCCTCCACTTT. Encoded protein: CSTGEQVNSPLHF.

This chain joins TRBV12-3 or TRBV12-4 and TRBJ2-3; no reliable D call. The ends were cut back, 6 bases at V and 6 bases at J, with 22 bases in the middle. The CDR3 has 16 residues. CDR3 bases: TGTGCCAGCAGCTTCTCAACCCTACCTATAAAGGATACGCAGTATTTT. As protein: CASSFSTLPIKDTQYF.

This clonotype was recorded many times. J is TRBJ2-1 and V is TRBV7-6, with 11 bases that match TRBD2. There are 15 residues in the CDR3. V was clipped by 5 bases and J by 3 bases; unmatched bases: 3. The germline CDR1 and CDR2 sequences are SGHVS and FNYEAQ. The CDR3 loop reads CASSAGLAVYNEQFF. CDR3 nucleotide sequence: TGTGCCAGCAGCGCGGGACTAGCGGTCTACAATGAGCAGTTCTTC.

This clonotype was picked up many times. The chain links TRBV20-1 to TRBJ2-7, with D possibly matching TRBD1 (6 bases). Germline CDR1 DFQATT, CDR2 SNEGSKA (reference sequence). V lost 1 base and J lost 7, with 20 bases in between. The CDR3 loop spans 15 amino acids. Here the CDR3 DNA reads TGCAGTGCTAGAGGCGACTCCTTGAGAGGGGGAGAGCAGTACTTC. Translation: CSARGDSLRGGEQYF.

DNA of the CDR3: TGCGCCAGCAGCGCGGCGCCGGGACAGGGAACAGATACGCAGTATTTT. Its translation is CASSAAPGQGTDTQYF. The chain combines TRBV5-1 with TRBJ2-3, with 9 bases that match TRBD1. V shed 4 bases and J 3 bases; nucleotides not matched to a gene: 9. Germline V gene sequence: CDR1 SGHRS, CDR2 YFSETQ. This CDR3 has 16 residues.

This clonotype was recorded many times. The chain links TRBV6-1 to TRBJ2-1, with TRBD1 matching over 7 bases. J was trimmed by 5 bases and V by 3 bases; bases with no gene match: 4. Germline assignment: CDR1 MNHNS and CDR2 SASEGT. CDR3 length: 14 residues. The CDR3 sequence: CASSDLDRNNEQFF. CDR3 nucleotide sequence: TGTGCCAGCAGTGACCTGGACAGGAACAATGAGCAGTTCTTC.